Listed here are 10 T cell receptor beta chains from one sample, sequenced in a study of Tregs in tolerant kidney transplant recipients. Produced via immunoSEQ multiplex PCR; TCRdb's table is partial and in-frame only. The sample shows around 70,000 clones, more than 90% of them seen only once. The sequences come from CD8+ T cells from blood, collected before the transplant. These receptors were taken from a human donor who received a combined kidney and bone marrow transplant.

This chain links TRBV30 with TRBJ1-1, with D possibly TRBD1 on 6 matching bases. CDR1 and CDR2 from the germline V gene are GTSNPN and SVGIG (reference sequence). V gave up 0 bases and J gave up 2 bases, with 13 bases separating them. The CDR3 spans 15 residues. The CDR3 spells CAWSVPDRLNTEAFF. DNA of the CDR3: TGTGCCTGGAGTGTACCGGACAGATTAAACACTGAAGCTTTCTTT.

The chain has TRBV4-3 and TRBJ1-2; 10 bases fit TRBD1. The CDR3 is made up of 17 amino acids. V lost 0 bases and J lost 6; bases outside the gene matches: 10. Germline CDR1 LGHNA, CDR2 YSLEER. The CDR3 sequence is CASSQDHRTGGGNGYTF. The CDR3 DNA follows: TGCGCCAGCAGCCAAGATCACCGGACAGGGGGAGGCAATGGCTACACCTTC.

This chain uses TRBV5-6 with TRBJ1-1; 9 bases are shared with TRBD1. In germline, CDR1 is SGHDT, CDR2 YYEEEE. The CDR3 runs 18 residues. The V and J ends lost 5 bases and 1 base, in that order; junction bases with no gene match: 15. CDR3 protein: CASSKIRGQGRENTEAFF. DNA for the CDR3: TGTGCCAGCAGTAAAATTCGGGGACAGGGCAGGGAGAACACTGAAGCTTTCTTT.

The chain combines TRBV5-1 with TRBJ2-5; tentative D call: TRBD2 (7 bases). Germline CDR1 and CDR2: SGHRS and YFSETQ. Trimming left V 0 bases short and J 5 bases short, with 14 bases between. This CDR3 region has 15 residues. As DNA, the CDR3 is TGCGCCAGCAGCTTGGAGGGGGGGGCGAGGGAGACCCAGTACTTC. Protein sequence: CASSLEGGARETQYF.

This chain connects TRBV7-6 to TRBJ2-1, with 7 bases identical to TRBD2. The CDR3 is 16 residues long. Germline V CDR1 and CDR2: SGHVS, FNYEAQ. V was pared by 5 bases and J by 2 bases, with 9 bases of the junction left unmatched. The CDR3 sequence is CASSPVIREAYNEQFF. The DNA of the CDR3 is TGTGCCAGCAGCCCCGTTATACGGGAGGCCTACAATGAGCAGTTCTTC.

The V and J genes are TRBV25-1 and TRBJ2-7, with D tentatively TRBD1 (5 bases). Trimming took off 8 bases at V and 4 bases at J, with 15 bases between the two ends. The CDR3 contains 13 residues. In germline, CDR1 is MGHDK, CDR2 SYGVNS. The chain's CDR3 is CASADRFQYEQYF. CDR3 bases: TGTGCCAGCGCCGACAGATTCCAATACGAGCAGTACTTC.

This clone was detected only once. The chain links TRBV13 to TRBJ2-7; 8 positions match TRBD1. Germline CDR1 reads PRHDT; CDR2 reads FYEKMQ (reference sequence). Germline trimming cut 2 bases from V and 3 bases from J; bases unmatched to any gene: 3. CDR3 length: 14 residues. In DNA form, the CDR3 reads TGTGCCAGCAGCTTAAGGGGACAGGACTACGAGCAGTACTTC. Protein sequence: CASSLRGQDYEQYF. Together with reference TRBV13 and TRBJ2-7, the CDR3 gives the full variable domain: AAGVIQSPRHLIKEKRETATLKCYPIPRHDTVYWYQQGPGQDPQFLISFYEKMQSDKGSIPDRFSAQQFSDYHSELNMSSLELGDSALYFCASSLRGQDYEQYFGPGTRLTVT.

This rearrangement joins TRBV19 to TRBJ2-7; 9 nucleotides line up with TRBD2. The ends lost 3 bases at V and 5 bases at J; junction bases unmatched: 5. Looked up from germline, CDR1 is LNHDA and CDR2 is SQIVND (reference sequence). The CDR3 runs to 14 residues. CDR3 sequence (DNA): TGTGCCAGTAGTATCGGTCTAGCGGGAAACGAGCAGTACTTC. This encodes CASSIGLAGNEQYF.

The chain links TRBV10-2 to TRBJ2-7; TRBD2 is a possible D gene (6 bases). The length of the CDR3 is 13 residues. Germline V gives CDR1 WSHSY, CDR2 SAAADI. The V and J ends lost 4 bases and 0 bases respectively, with 7 bases between them. The CDR3 protein is CASSAGSSYEQYF. The CDR3 DNA reads as TGCGCCAGCAGTGCCGGGAGCTCCTACGAGCAGTACTTC.

This rearrangement joins TRBV6-1 to TRBJ2-1; 8 bases are a match to TRBD2. V lost 3 bases, J lost 4 bases, and 8 bases stayed unmatched. CDR1 and CDR2 from the germline V gene are MNHNS and SASEGT. This CDR3 comprises 16 residues. CDR3 sequence reads: CASSEGGGNFYNEQFF. In DNA form, the CDR3 reads TGTGCCAGCAGTGAGGGCGGGGGGAATTTTTACAATGAGCAGTTCTTC.